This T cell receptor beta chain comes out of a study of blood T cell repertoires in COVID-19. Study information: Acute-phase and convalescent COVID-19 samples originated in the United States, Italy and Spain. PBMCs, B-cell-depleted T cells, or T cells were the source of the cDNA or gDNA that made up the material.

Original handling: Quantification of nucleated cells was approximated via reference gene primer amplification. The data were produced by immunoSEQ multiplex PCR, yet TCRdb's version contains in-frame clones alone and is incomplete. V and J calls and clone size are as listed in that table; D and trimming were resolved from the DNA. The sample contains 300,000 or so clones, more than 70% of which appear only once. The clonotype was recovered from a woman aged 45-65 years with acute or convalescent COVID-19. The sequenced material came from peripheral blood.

The DNA of the CDR3 is TGTGCCAGCAGCCCGGGACTAGCGGAGGTGGATGAGCAGTTCTTC. Its protein product is CASSPGLAEVDEQFF. The chain employs TRBV5-4 and TRBJ2-1, with 11 bases identical to TRBD2. The V and J ends lost 4 bases and 8 bases, in that order; junction bases with no gene match: 8. From germline, CDR1 is SGHNT and CDR2 YYREEE (reference sequence). This CDR3 contains 15 residues.